These 13 T cell receptor beta chains share one sample of origin, sequenced in a study of T cell responses to AZD1222 COVID-19 vaccine. Libraries were prepared by immunoSEQ multiplex PCR; TCRdb keeps only in-frame clonotypes and omits some of them. The sample gives some 170,000 clones, 70% to 90% of which show up once; about 4.3% is in the top ten. Sequenced material: peripheral blood, taken 28 days after the second dose of the MenACWY control vaccine. Receptors originate from an adult who received the MenACWY meningococcal vaccine as a control.

The chain carries TRBV28 and TRBJ1-2; 12 nucleotides match TRBD1. In germline, CDR1 is MDHEN, CDR2 SYDVKM. Trimming removed 1 base from V and 6 bases from J; junction bases left unmatched: 6. The CDR3 has 16 amino acids. As DNA, the CDR3 is TGTGCCAGCAGTTTATCGCCGGGACAGGGGGCCGATGGCTACACCTTC. This encodes CASSLSPGQGADGYTF.

The chain uses TRBV18 and TRBJ2-2; 10 bases map to TRBD2. CDR3 size: 16 residues. From germline, CDR1 is KGHSH and CDR2 LQKENI. Unmatched junction bases numbered 2, after V lost 0 bases and J lost 4 bases. For the CDR3, the DNA is TGTGCCAGCTCACCACCCAGCGGGAGGGCCACCGGGGAGCTGTTTTTT. Translating it yields CASSPPSGRATGELFF. The full variable domain, its missing parts supplied by reference TRBV18 and TRBJ2-2, is NAGVMQNPRHLVRRRGQEARLRCSPMKGHSHVYWYRQLPEEGLKFMVYLQKENIIDESGMPKERFSAEFPKEGPSILRIQQVVRGDSAAYFCASSPPSGRATGELFFGEGSRLTVL.

V and J are TRBV27 and TRBJ1-4; D is unclear. The length of the CDR3 is 13 residues. Trimming removed 6 bases from V and 3 bases from J, with 8 bases in between. Germline CDR1 is MNHEY and CDR2 is SMNVEV (reference sequence). CDR3 sequence: CASRWGPNEKLFF. The CDR3 nucleotides read TGTGCCAGCAGATGGGGTCCTAATGAAAAACTGTTTTTT.

The sample holds a few counts of this clone. V usage is TRBV6-2 or TRBV6-3 and J usage is TRBJ2-7; tentative D call: TRBD1 (5 bases). Trimming removed 0 bases from V and 4 bases from J, with 10 bases in between. CDR1 and CDR2 (germline): MNHEY, SVGEGT. This CDR3 contains 14 residues. CDR3 sequence: CASSYSPQGYEQYF. Written as DNA, the CDR3 is TGTGCCAGCAGTTACTCGCCGCAGGGTTACGAGCAGTACTTC.

In DNA, the CDR3 is TGTGCCACCAGCCGTCGGACTTGGACCCAAAGGGATCAGCCCCAGCATTTT. Amino acid sequence: CATSRRTWTQRDQPQHF. The rearrangement links TRBV15 to TRBJ1-5; D is uncertain. V was cut by 5 bases and J by 5 bases, with 22 bases left in between. The CDR3 totals 17 residues. Germline values: CDR1 LNHNV, CDR2 YYDKDF (reference sequence).

J is TRBJ2-7 and V is TRBV13; D is tentatively TRBD1 or TRBD2 (5 bases each). Germline V lookup: CDR1 PRHDT, CDR2 FYEKMQ (reference sequence). The ends were cut back, 5 bases at V and 3 bases at J, with 17 bases in the middle. The CDR3 runs 15 residues. CDR3 protein: CASSTPGDGDYEQYF. In nucleotides, the CDR3 is TGTGCCAGCAGCACTCCCGGGGACGGGGACTACGAGCAGTACTTC.

The chain recombines TRBV3-1 (or the pseudogene TRBV3-2) with TRBJ1-6, with D unclear. The CDR3 is made up of 12 amino acids. Germline V lookup: CDR1 LGHDT, CDR2 YNNKEL (reference sequence). V lost 1 base and J 12 bases, leaving 7 bases between the germline ends. CDR3 nucleotides: TGTGCCAGCAGCCAAGTTGGTCGACCCCTCCACTTT. It yields the protein CASSQVGRPLHF.

The genes are TRBV7-2 and TRBJ1-3; D remains ambiguous. Germline assignment: CDR1 SGHTA and CDR2 FQGNSA. Deletions cut 8 bases from V and 0 bases from J, with 8 bases between. This CDR3 spans 13 amino acids. CDR3 amino acids: CASAGDSGNTIYF. CDR3 in DNA: TGTGCCAGCGCTGGGGACTCTGGAAACACCATATATTTT.

The rearrangement uses TRBV7-7 and TRBJ2-2; D is undetermined. CDR3 length equals 16 residues. Germline V gives CDR1 SSHAT, CDR2 FNYEAQ (reference sequence). Trimming left V 1 base short and J 5 bases short, with 14 bases between. In DNA form, the CDR3 reads TGTGCCAGCAGCTTAGAGGTCGGAAGGGTTACCGGGGAGCTGTTTTTT. Translating gives CASSLEVGRVTGELFF.

The rearrangement links TRBV21-1 to TRBJ2-3; TRBD1, the D gene given by the table, was not confirmed from the DNA. TRBV21-1 is given as a pseudogene. This CDR3 has 15 amino acids. CDR3 residues: CASSKVGQSTDTQYF. CDR3 nucleotides: TGTGCCAGCAGCAAAGTAGGACAGAGCACAGATACGCAGTATTTT.

V usage is TRBV10-1 and J usage is TRBJ1-2, with 7 bases fitting TRBD1. Germline-derived CDR1 and CDR2 are WNHNN and SYGVQD (reference sequence). With 7 bases clipped from V and 3 bases from J, the junction kept 14 bases outside the gene matches. The CDR3 extends over 16 amino acids. CDR3 residues: CASTKGQPESDYGYTF. Written as DNA, the CDR3 is TGCGCCAGCACCAAGGGACAGCCCGAAAGCGACTATGGCTACACCTTC.

V is TRBV28 and J is TRBJ2-7; 7 nucleotides align to TRBD1. CDR1 and CDR2 (germline): MDHEN, SYDVKM. This CDR3 spans 14 amino acids. The V and J ends lost 5 bases and 2 bases, in that order; junction bases with no gene match: 6. CDR3: CASSRPGTAYEQYF. The CDR3 DNA sequence: TGTGCCAGCAGTCGTCCCGGGACAGCCTACGAGCAGTACTTC.

The rearrangement links TRBV5-1 to TRBJ2-1; 10 nucleotides agree with TRBD1. Trimming took 4 bases from V and 6 from J; bases not matched to a gene: 4. Looked up from germline, CDR1 is SGHRS and CDR2 is YFSETQ. The CDR3 sequence is 14 residues long. The CDR3 nucleotides are TGCGCCAGCAGCCTAGGGACAGGGGTCAATGAGCAGTTCTTC. Protein product: CASSLGTGVNEQFF. Using reference TRBV5-1 and TRBJ2-1 for the parts outside the CDR3, the full variable domain is KAGVTQTPRYLIKTRGQQVTLSCSPISGHRSVSWYQQTPGQGLQFLFEYFSETQRNKGNFPGRFSGRQFSNSRSEMNVSTLELGDSALYLCASSLGTGVNEQFFGPGTRLTVL.